One and the same sample provided the 4 T cell receptor beta chains below, sequenced in a study of cytomegalovirus exposure and HLA in healthy donors. In the PCR, 60 Vbeta and 13 Jbeta primers were used. Repertoires were generated with immunoSEQ multiplex PCR, while TCRdb's copy carries only in-frame clones and drops some. The sample has 210,000 or so clones, about 90% seen once; the top ten hold over 1%. The sequencing input was PBMCs. The receptor source for this set is a man aged 30-40 years in good health and CMV-seronegative.

About this clone itself: The conserved closing phenylalanine or tryptophan is absent in this CDR3, likely reflecting a read error. The V gene is TRBV5-6, the J gene TRBJ2-3; 7 nucleotides align to TRBD2. Per germline, CDR1 SGHDT and CDR2 YYEEEE. CDR3 length: 15 amino acids. Trimming at V came to 5 bases and at J to 1 base, leaving 7 bases not matched to a gene. CDR3 bases: TGTGCCAGCAGTGGACTGGCGGGAGGCACAGATACGCAGTATCTT. This encodes CASSGLAGGTDTQYL.

The rearrangement links TRBV28 to TRBJ2-7, with 10 positions matching TRBD2. The CDR3 consists of 16 residues. Per germline, CDR1 MDHEN and CDR2 SYDVKM. V shed 6 bases and J 3 bases; nucleotides not matched to a gene: 11. The CDR3 here is CASSPIAGGGGYEQYF. The CDR3 bases are TGTGCCAGCAGCCCCATAGCGGGAGGTGGAGGCTACGAGCAGTACTTC.

This chain joins TRBV2 and TRBJ2-7; the match to TRBD2 covers 8 bases. Germline CDR1 and CDR2: SNHLY and FYNNEI. V gave up 7 bases and J gave up 7 bases; unmatched junction bases: 12. There are 14 residues in the CDR3. CDR3 bases: TGTGCCAGCACCCCCCAAGCGGGAGTAGGGGAGCAGTACTTC. Protein: CASTPQAGVGEQYF.

J is TRBJ1-1 and V is TRBV11-3; D is unclear. Between the trimmed V and J ends, which lost 4 bases and 0 bases, there was a span of 6 bases. This CDR3 comprises 13 residues. The germline gives CDR1 SGHNT, CDR2 YENEEA. CDR3 nucleotides: TGTGCCAGCAGCTCAACAGTGAACACTGAAGCTTTCTTT. The encoded protein is CASSSTVNTEAFF.